This T cell receptor beta chain was retrieved from a study of OX40 agonist ivuxolimab in advanced cancers. Clones were sequenced by immunoSEQ multiplex PCR, and TCRdb holds only the in-frame ones, with some missing. The sample holds fewer than 80,000 clones, over 75% seen once. Trimming shortened V by 8 bases and J by 6 bases, and 22 bases separated the two germline ends. CDR3 size: 15 residues. Germline loops: CDR1 MNHEY, CDR2 SMNVEV (reference sequence). This rearrangement joins TRBV27 to TRBJ1-1; D not resolved. Sequenced material: CD4+ or CD8+ T cells sorted from blood, taken in a trial of the OX40 agonist ivuxolimab. The clonotype was recovered from an adult with an advanced solid tumor such as melanoma, head and neck, liver or kidney cancer. The CDR3 sequence is CASAGTPEHGAEAFF. The CDR3 bases are TGTGCCAGCGCTGGCACTCCTGAACACGGTGCTGAAGCTTTCTTT.